These 15 T cell receptor beta chains originate from one sample sequenced in a study of T-cell memory formation after mild COVID-19. MiXCR, applied by TCRdb to the 5' RACE reads, yields one record per CDR3 protein. This sample has under 700,000 distinct CDR3 sequences, with 20% found just once. Material for sequencing was PBMCs or a T cell subset sorted from them (not recorded which). Receptor source: an adult woman who had mild COVID-19 (a few samples of this study predate the infection). Cell type and time point are not known.

This clonotype was observed a handful of times. This chain connects TRBV7-3 to TRBJ2-2; D perhaps matches TRBD2 (6 bases). Germline assignment: CDR1 SGHTA and CDR2 FQGTGA. Deletions cut 2 bases from V and 0 bases from J, with 10 bases between. This CDR3 has 16 amino acids. The CDR3 bases are TGTGCCAGCAGCTTAGCTGGGACTTCGAACACCGGGGAGCTGTTTTTT. Amino acids: CASSLAGTSNTGELFF.

This clonotype appeared many times. The chain recombines TRBV2 with TRBJ2-7; 7 nucleotides line up with TRBD1. The V segment lost 2 bases and the J segment 1 base; nucleotides outside the gene matches: 2. CDR1 SNHLY and CDR2 FYNNEI come from the germline V gene. The CDR3 contains 14 residues. This chain's CDR3 is CASSEQGESYEQYF. The CDR3 DNA reads as TGTGCCAGCAGTGAACAGGGGGAGTCCTACGAGCAGTACTTC.

The CDR3 loop is CASSQDLAGLAAHYEQYF. CDR3 DNA sequence: TGCGCCAGCAGCCAAGATCTTGCGGGACTAGCGGCACACTACGAGCAGTACTTC. The chain links TRBV4-3 to TRBJ2-7, with 11 positions matching TRBD2. V lost 0 bases and J lost 3; bases outside the gene matches: 10. This CDR3 is 18 amino acids long. Per the germline V gene, CDR1 is LGHNA and CDR2 is YSLEER.

This chain's CDR3 is CSGLLNNEQFF. For the CDR3, the DNA is TGCAGTGGGCTACTGAACAATGAGCAGTTCTTC. The rearrangement joins TRBV20-1 to TRBJ2-1, with D unclear. This CDR3 has 11 residues. Germline CDR1 reads DFQATT; CDR2 reads SNEGSKA (reference sequence). Trimming took off 7 bases at V and 5 bases at J, with 9 bases between the two ends.

The gene calls are TRBV5-1 and TRBJ1-2; D is undetermined. This CDR3 has 12 amino acids. Trimming removed 2 bases from V and 8 bases from J, with 10 bases in between. CDR1 and CDR2 (germline): SGHRS, YFSETQ. The CDR3 spells CASSFGDGGYTF. CDR3 sequence (DNA): TGCGCCAGCAGCTTTGGAGACGGCGGCTACACCTTC.

This clonotype appeared a few times. V and J are TRBV19 and TRBJ2-7; 10 bases fit TRBD1. The germline gives CDR1 LNHDA, CDR2 SQIVND (reference sequence). The CDR3 has 15 amino acids. Unmatched junction bases numbered 12, after V lost 6 bases and J lost 7 bases. The CDR3 region is CASRHTGTGDGEQYF. Here the CDR3 DNA reads TGTGCCAGTAGGCACACCGGGACAGGGGATGGGGAGCAGTACTTC.

In its sample, this clonotype was seen a few times. The chain carries TRBV20-1 and TRBJ2-7, with TRBD1 matching over 7 bases. Germline V gives CDR1 DFQATT, CDR2 SNEGSKA (reference sequence). Trimming at V came to 2 bases and at J to 9 bases, leaving 13 bases not matched to a gene. The CDR3 consists of 14 residues. The CDR3 coding sequence is TGCAGTGCTAGACCCGGACAGGACACCTGGGGGCAGTACTTC. It yields the protein CSARPGQDTWGQYF.

In this sample, this clonotype turned up a few times. This chain joins TRBV19 and TRBJ2-7; the D gene is possibly TRBD2 (5 bases). The CDR3 loop spans 12 amino acids. Germline V gene data show CDR1 as LNHDA and CDR2 as SQIVND (reference sequence). The V and J ends lost 3 bases and 5 bases respectively, with 8 bases between them. The CDR3 DNA follows: TGTGCCAGTAGTATCTTCGGGGACGAGCAGTACTTC. This codes for CASSIFGDEQYF.

V and J are TRBV29-1 and TRBJ2-5; D perhaps matches TRBD2 (6 bases). Germline V lookup: CDR1 SQVTM, CDR2 ANQGSEA. This CDR3 is built from 13 residues. The DNA for the CDR3 is TGCAGTGGCAGATACGGGGGAGGAGAGACCCAGTACTTC. It translates to CSGRYGGGETQYF.

V usage is TRBV29-1 and J usage is TRBJ2-2, with TRBD1 matching over 10 bases. Looked up from germline, CDR1 is SQVTM and CDR2 is ANQGSEA. The CDR3 has 13 residues. Trimming cost V 6 bases and J 3 bases; bases outside gene matches: 1. CDR3 region: CSVGTGDTGELFF. The CDR3 nucleotides read TGCAGCGTGGGGACAGGGGACACCGGGGAGCTGTTTTTT.

This sequence joins TRBV3-1 and TRBJ2-7, with D unresolved. Germline-derived CDR1 and CDR2 are LGHDT and YNNKEL (reference sequence). The CDR3 sequence is 13 residues long. The V and J ends lost 3 bases and 3 bases respectively, with 9 bases between them. This chain's CDR3 is CASSHSGFYEQYF. In nucleotides, the CDR3 is TGTGCCAGCAGCCATTCGGGCTTCTACGAGCAGTACTTC.

The chain has TRBV10-3 and TRBJ1-1, with D maybe TRBD1 (6 bases). Trimming took off 4 bases at V and 6 bases at J, with 12 bases between the two ends. This CDR3 spans 13 amino acids. The germline V gene encodes CDR1 ENHRY and CDR2 SYGVKD. The CDR3 here is CAISGPGAAEAFF. CDR3 nucleotides: TGTGCCATCAGTGGTCCGGGGGCCGCTGAAGCTTTCTTT.

This chain links TRBV29-1 with TRBJ1-1, with D uncertain. Germline CDR1 SQVTM, CDR2 ANQGSEA. V lost 2 bases and J 0 bases, leaving 13 bases between the germline ends. The CDR3 is 15 amino acids. The chain's CDR3 is CSVEKRAGMNTEAFF. CDR3 coding DNA: TGCAGCGTTGAAAAACGAGCGGGCATGAACACTGAAGCTTTCTTT.

This clonotype was picked up a small number of times. The chain couples TRBV20-1 to TRBJ2-3, with 13 bases fitting TRBD2. Germline trimming cut 6 bases from V and 0 bases from J; bases unmatched to any gene: 6. This CDR3 contains 16 residues. CDR1 and CDR2 from the germline V gene are DFQATT and SNEGSKA (reference sequence). CDR3 sequence reads: CSANSGLAGSTDTQYF. The CDR3 bases are TGCAGTGCAAATTCGGGACTAGCGGGGAGCACAGATACGCAGTATTTT.

This chain joins TRBV4-2 and TRBJ2-1, with 11 bases identical to TRBD1. The V gene end was trimmed by 0 bases and the J gene end by 8 bases; junction bases not matched to a gene: 6. The CDR3 length is 16 residues. Germline loops: CDR1 LGHNA, CDR2 YNFKEQ. The CDR3 sequence is CASSQDVGTGGHEQFF. CDR3 DNA: TGTGCCAGCAGCCAAGATGTAGGGACAGGGGGGCATGAGCAGTTCTTC.